Presented here are 3 T cell receptor beta chains from one specimen sequenced in a study of molecular identifiers for immune sequencing clone quantification. TCRdb independently ran MiXCR on the PCR reads; one entry per CDR3 protein. Of roughly 71,000 distinct CDR3 sequences in the sample, approximately 17% were seen once. Sequenced sample: naive CD8+ T cells from blood, with Jurkat cell RNA spiked in. Documented subset: FACS-sorted CD8+CD4-CCR7+CD45RA+ naive T cells. The receptors come from a human donor in good health. Some libraries in this study had Jurkat cell RNA spiked in.

This clonotype was observed at least ten times. The CDR3 spells CASSIGGSTDTQYF. CDR3 nucleotides: TGTGCCAGCAGCATCGGGGGTAGCACAGATACGCAGTATTTT. The rearrangement links TRBV9 to TRBJ2-3; a possible D gene is TRBD2 (6 bases). This CDR3 comprises 14 residues. CDR1 is SGDLS and CDR2 is YYNGEE in the germline V gene. Trimming left V 4 bases short and J 0 bases short, with 9 bases between.

This sequence joins TRBV2 and TRBJ2-1, with 12 nucleotides matching TRBD2. With 6 bases clipped from V and 6 bases from J, the junction kept 6 bases outside the gene matches. The CDR3 covers 15 residues. Germline V gives CDR1 SNHLY, CDR2 FYNNEI. CDR3 residues: CASRGRTSGINEQFF. The CDR3 DNA is TGTGCCAGCAGAGGAAGGACTAGCGGGATCAATGAGCAGTTCTTC.

About this clonotype: This may come from a read error, since a much larger clone is one base off. The chain has TRBV27 and TRBJ2-7; D might be TRBD1 (5 bases). The ends were cut back, 4 bases at V and 5 bases at J, with 15 bases in the middle. Germline loops: CDR1 MNHEY, CDR2 SMNVEV (reference sequence). CDR3 size: 14 residues. The CDR3 sequence: CASSSSGCSDEQYF. In DNA form, the CDR3 reads TGTGCCAGCAGTTCCTCAGGGTGTTCTGACGAGCAGTACTTC.